This T cell receptor beta chain originates from a study of blood T cell repertoires in COVID-19. Profiling relied on immunoSEQ multiplex PCR, and the TCRdb table lists in-frame clones only, not all of them. The sample records a few hundred thousand clones, about 81% being singletons. Seattle researchers signed up patients amid active infection and tracked them longitudinally. Sequenced material: peripheral blood. The sequence came from an elderly woman with COVID-19, enrolled during active disease.

CDR3 DNA: TGCAGCGTTGCCGCGACTAGTCAGGGGGAGCTGTTTTTT. This translates into CSVAATSQGELFF. The V and J genes are TRBV29-1 and TRBJ2-2; the D gene is possibly TRBD2 (6 bases). The CDR3 is 13 amino acids. CDR1 is SQVTM and CDR2 is ANQGSEA in the germline V gene. The V and J ends lost 4 bases and 8 bases respectively, with 14 bases between them.